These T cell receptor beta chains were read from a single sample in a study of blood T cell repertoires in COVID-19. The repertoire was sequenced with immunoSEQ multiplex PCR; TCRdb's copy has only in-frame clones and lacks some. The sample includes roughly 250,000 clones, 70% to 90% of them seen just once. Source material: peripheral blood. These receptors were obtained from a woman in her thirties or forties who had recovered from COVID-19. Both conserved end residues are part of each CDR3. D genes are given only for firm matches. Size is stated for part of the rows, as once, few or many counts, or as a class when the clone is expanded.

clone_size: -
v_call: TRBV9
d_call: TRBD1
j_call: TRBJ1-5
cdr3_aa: CASSPETGGPQHF
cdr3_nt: TGTGCCAGCAGCCCCGAGACAGGGGGGCCCCAGCATTTT

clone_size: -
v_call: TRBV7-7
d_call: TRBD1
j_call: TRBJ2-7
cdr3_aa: CASSGGTGSYEQYF
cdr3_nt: TGTGCTAGTTCAGGGGGGACAGGGAGCTACGAGCAGTACTTC

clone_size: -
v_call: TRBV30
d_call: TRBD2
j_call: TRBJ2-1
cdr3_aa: CAWGMGLAGVVHEQFF
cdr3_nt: TGTGCCTGGGGGATGGGGCTAGCGGGAGTTGTACATGAGCAGTTCTTC

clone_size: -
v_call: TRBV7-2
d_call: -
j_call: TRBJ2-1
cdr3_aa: CASSLEGVPYNEQFF
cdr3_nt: TGTGCCAGCAGCCTAGAGGGAGTTCCTTACAATGAGCAGTTCTTC

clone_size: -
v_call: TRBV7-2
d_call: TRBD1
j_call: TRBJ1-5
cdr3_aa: CASSLTGVRQPQHF
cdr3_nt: TGTGCCAGCAGCCTCACAGGGGTACGGCAGCCCCAGCATTTT

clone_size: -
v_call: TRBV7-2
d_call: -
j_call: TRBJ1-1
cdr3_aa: CASSLINRNTEAFF
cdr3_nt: TGTGCCAGCAGCCTTATTAACAGGAACACTGAAGCTTTCTTT

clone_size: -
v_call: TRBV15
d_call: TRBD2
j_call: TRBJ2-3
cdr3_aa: CATSRLIAGGTDTQYF
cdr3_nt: TGTGCCACCAGCAGATTAATAGCGGGAGGTACAGATACGCAGTATTTT

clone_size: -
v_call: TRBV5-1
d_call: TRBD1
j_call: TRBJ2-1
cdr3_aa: CASSLSGTGGFNEQFF
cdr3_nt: TGCGCCAGCAGCCTGTCCGGGACAGGGGGCTTCAATGAGCAGTTCTTC

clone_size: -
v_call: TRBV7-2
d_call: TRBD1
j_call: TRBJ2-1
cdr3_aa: CASSFAGTGKNEQFF
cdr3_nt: TGTGCCAGCAGCTTCGCCGGGACAGGGAAAAATGAGCAGTTCTTC

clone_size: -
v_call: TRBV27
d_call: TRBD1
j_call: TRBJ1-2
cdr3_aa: CASRRGTEGHRGYTF
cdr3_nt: TGTGCCAGCAGAAGAGGGACAGAAGGGCATCGTGGCTACACCTTC

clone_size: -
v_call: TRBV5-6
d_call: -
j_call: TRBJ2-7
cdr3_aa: CASSYGPTYEQYF
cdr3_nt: TGTGCCAGCAGCTATGGCCCCACCTACGAGCAGTACTTC

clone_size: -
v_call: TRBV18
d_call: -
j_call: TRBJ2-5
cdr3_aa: CASSPRVGQGGETQYF
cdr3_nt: TGTGCCAGCTCACCAAGGGTTGGGCAGGGCGGAGAGACCCAGTACTTC

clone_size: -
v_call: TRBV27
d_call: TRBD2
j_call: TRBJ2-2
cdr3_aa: CASSLFRSGRVNTGELFF
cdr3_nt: TGTGCCAGCAGTTTATTCCGTAGCGGGAGGGTCAACACCGGGGAGCTGTTTTTT

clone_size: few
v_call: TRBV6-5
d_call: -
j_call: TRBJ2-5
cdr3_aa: CASSYRVEETQYF
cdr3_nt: TGTGCCAGCAGTTACAGAGTTGAAGAGACCCAGTACTTC

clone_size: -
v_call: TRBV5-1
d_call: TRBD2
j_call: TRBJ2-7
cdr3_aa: CASSSSGLVYEQYF
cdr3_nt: TGCGCCAGCAGCTCTTCGGGACTAGTGTACGAGCAGTACTTC

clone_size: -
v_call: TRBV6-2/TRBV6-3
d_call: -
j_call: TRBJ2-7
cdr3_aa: CASGFPPTRLSPYEQYF
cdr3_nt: TGTGCCAGCGGTTTTCCCCCTACGAGGCTTTCCCCCTACGAGCAGTACTTC

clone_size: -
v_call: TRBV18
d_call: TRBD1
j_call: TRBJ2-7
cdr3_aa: CASSPDRGPYEQYF
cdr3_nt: TGTGCCAGCTCACCCGACAGGGGTCCCTACGAGCAGTACTTC

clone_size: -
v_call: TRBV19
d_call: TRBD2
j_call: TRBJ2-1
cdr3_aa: CASSILAGTSTGNEQFF
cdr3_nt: TGTGCCAGTAGTATTCTAGCGGGGACGAGCACGGGCAATGAGCAGTTCTTC

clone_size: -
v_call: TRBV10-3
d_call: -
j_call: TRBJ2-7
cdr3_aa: CAISPEGGLYEQYF
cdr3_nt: TGTGCCATCAGTCCGGAGGGGGGGCTCTACGAGCAGTACTTC

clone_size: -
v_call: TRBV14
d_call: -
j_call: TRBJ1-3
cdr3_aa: CASSHDRFSGNTIYF
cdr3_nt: TGTGCCAGCAGCCATGACAGATTCTCTGGAAACACCATATATTTT

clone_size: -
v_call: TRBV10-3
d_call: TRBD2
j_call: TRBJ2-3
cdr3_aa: CAISEPNPPKREDTDTQYF
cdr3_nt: TGTGCCATCAGTGAGCCTAACCCGCCTAAACGGGAGGACACAGATACGCAGTATTTT

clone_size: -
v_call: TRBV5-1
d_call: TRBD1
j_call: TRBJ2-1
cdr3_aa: CASSYRDRAPNEQFF
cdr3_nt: TGCGCCAGCAGCTACCGGGACAGGGCCCCCAATGAGCAGTTCTTC

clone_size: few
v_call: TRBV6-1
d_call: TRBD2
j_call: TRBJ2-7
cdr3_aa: CASSEDPAGDTYEQYF
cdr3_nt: TGTGCCAGCAGCGAAGATCCAGCGGGAGACACCTACGAGCAGTACTTC

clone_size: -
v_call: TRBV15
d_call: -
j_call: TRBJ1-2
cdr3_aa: CATSRVGFSGFGYGYTF
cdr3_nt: TGTGCCACCAGCAGAGTGGGCTTTTCAGGGTTTGGCTATGGCTACACCTTC

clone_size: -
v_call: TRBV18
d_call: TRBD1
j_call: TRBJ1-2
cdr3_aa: CASSPPRQGYGYTF
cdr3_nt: TGTGCCAGCTCACCACCGAGACAGGGATATGGCTACACCTTC

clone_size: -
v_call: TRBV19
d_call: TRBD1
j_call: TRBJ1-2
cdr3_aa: CASRTRTGWLYGYTF
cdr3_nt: TGTGCCAGTAGAACCCGGACAGGCTGGCTTTATGGCTACACCTTC

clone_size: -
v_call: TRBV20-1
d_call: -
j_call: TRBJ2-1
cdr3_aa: CSASFAGQFF
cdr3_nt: TGCAGTGCTAGTTTCGCGGGGCAGTTCTTC

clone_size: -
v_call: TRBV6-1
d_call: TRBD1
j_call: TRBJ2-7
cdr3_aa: CASSEAGTGGFQQYF
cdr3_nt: TGTGCCAGCAGTGAAGCGGGGACAGGGGGTTTCCAGCAGTACTTC

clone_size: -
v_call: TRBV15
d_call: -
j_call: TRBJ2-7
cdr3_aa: CATSPQEGSSYEQYF
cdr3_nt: TGTGCCACCAGCCCCCAGGAGGGGTCCTCCTACGAGCAGTACTTC

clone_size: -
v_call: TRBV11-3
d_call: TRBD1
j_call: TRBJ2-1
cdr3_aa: CASSFSSWGQAYNEQFF
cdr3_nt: TGTGCCAGCAGCTTTAGTTCGTGGGGACAGGCCTACAATGAGCAGTTCTTC